Below are 18 T cell receptor beta chains sequenced from a single sample in a study of blood T cell repertoires in COVID-19. The assay was immunoSEQ multiplex PCR, and TCRdb's table has in-frame clones only and misses some. The table lists roughly 100,000 clones, over 75% of them singletons. Sample: peripheral blood. Receptors originate from a man aged 65 to 85 with acute or convalescent COVID-19.

V gene TRBV6-5 combines with J gene TRBJ2-6; D may be TRBD1 (5 bases). Germline lookup yields CDR1 MNHEY and CDR2 SVGAGI. This CDR3 contains 14 residues. Trimming pared 8 bases from V and 0 bases from J, leaving 8 bases between. The CDR3: CASARVSGANVLTF. As DNA, the CDR3 is TGTGCCAGCGCCAGGGTCTCTGGGGCCAACGTCCTGACTTTC.

The V gene is TRBV7-9, the J gene TRBJ1-5; TRBD1 matches 7 bases. The CDR3 covers 16 residues. V trimming: 3 bases; J trimming: 3 bases; junction bases outside the gene matches: 8. From germline, CDR1 is SEHNR and CDR2 FQNEAQ (reference sequence). In DNA form, the CDR3 reads TGTGCCAGCAGCTTTGGACAGGACTACTACAATCAGCCCCAGCATTTT. This encodes CASSFGQDYYNQPQHF.

This chain connects TRBV4-2 to TRBJ1-1; 8 bases align to TRBD1. The CDR3 is 15 residues long. Germline values: CDR1 LGHNA, CDR2 YNFKEQ. J lost 0 bases, V lost 0 bases, and 0 bases had no gene match. Here the CDR3 DNA reads TGTGCCAGCAGCCAAGAACAGGGGGTGAACACTGAAGCTTTCTTT. The encoded protein is CASSQEQGVNTEAFF.

V is TRBV19 and J is TRBJ2-1, with D unresolved. CDR1 and CDR2 (germline): LNHDA, SQIVND (reference sequence). The CDR3 contains 14 residues. Deletions cut 3 bases from V and 5 bases from J, with 11 bases between. The CDR3: CASSIVSVNNEQFF. The CDR3 nucleotides are TGTGCCAGTAGTATTGTTTCAGTTAACAATGAGCAGTTCTTC.

The chain recombines TRBV5-6 with TRBJ2-3, with 10 nucleotides matching TRBD1. Looked up from germline, CDR1 is SGHDT and CDR2 is YYEEEE. J lost 1 base, V lost 6 bases, and 8 bases had no gene match. This CDR3 comprises 16 residues. In DNA form, the CDR3 reads TGTGCCAGCACCAAAACCGGGACAGGGGGCACAGATACGCAGTATTTT. Its protein product is CASTKTGTGGTDTQYF.

V usage is TRBV28 and J usage is TRBJ2-3; D gene uncertain. V gave up 7 bases and J gave up 1 base, with 12 bases separating them. The CDR3 length is 14 residues. Germline V gene sequence: CDR1 MDHEN, CDR2 SYDVKM. CDR3 residues: CASTESPGTDTQYF. The CDR3, as DNA: TGTGCCAGCACCGAATCGCCGGGCACAGATACGCAGTATTTT.

The rearrangement joins TRBV25-1 to TRBJ2-6; D remains ambiguous. The V gene lost 4 bases and the J gene lost 0 bases, with 4 bases spanning the gap. Germline V CDR1 and CDR2: MGHDK, SYGVNS. The CDR3 is 14 amino acids. The chain's CDR3 is CASSVHSGANVLTF. Written as DNA, the CDR3 is TGTGCCAGCAGTGTTCACTCTGGGGCCAACGTCCTGACTTTC. The variable domain in full, with the rest retrieved from reference TRBV25-1 and TRBJ2-6, is EADIYQTPRYLVIGTGKKITLECSQTMGHDKMYWYQQDPGMELHLIHYSYGVNSTEKGDLSSESTVSRIRTEHFPLTLESARPSHTSQYLCASSVHSGANVLTFGAGSRLTVL.

This CDR3 is CASSQSLVREKLFF. DNA of the CDR3: TGTGCCAGCAGTCAAAGCTTAGTGAGGGAAAAACTGTTTTTT. This sequence joins TRBV28 and TRBJ1-4; D is undetermined. Germline V gene data show CDR1 as MDHEN and CDR2 as SYDVKM. There are 14 residues in the CDR3. Trimming took 5 bases from V and 8 from J, leaving 15 bases between them.

The chain is built from TRBV13 and TRBJ2-3, with TRBD2 identical over 12 bases. This CDR3 is built from 17 residues. CDR1 and CDR2 from the germline V gene are PRHDT and FYEKMQ (reference sequence). After removal of 5 bases from V and 0 bases from J, the junction contained 6 bases not matched to a gene. The chain's CDR3 is CASSPGTSGRSTDTQYF. DNA for the CDR3: TGTGCCAGCAGCCCCGGGACTAGCGGGCGTAGCACAGATACGCAGTATTTT. The full variable domain, rest sourced from reference TRBV13 and TRBJ2-3, is AAGVIQSPRHLIKEKRETATLKCYPIPRHDTVYWYQQGPGQDPQFLISFYEKMQSDKGSIPDRFSAQQFSDYHSELNMSSLELGDSALYFCASSPGTSGRSTDTQYFGPGTRLTVL.

CDR3 coding DNA: TGTGCCAGCAGTGAAGAGGGACAGGCCCACAATGAGCAGTTCTTC. Translation gives CASSEEGQAHNEQFF. This chain links TRBV2 with TRBJ2-1; the match to TRBD1 covers 8 bases. The CDR3 spans 15 residues. V shed 1 base, J shed 5 bases, and the junction held 4 bases outside the gene matches. Germline lookup yields CDR1 SNHLY and CDR2 FYNNEI.

The CDR3, as DNA: TGTGCCAGCAGTTACCCGAGCGGGGGGGCCGGCGAGCAGTACGTC. It specifies CASSYPSGGAGEQYV. This rearrangement joins TRBV6-5 to TRBJ2-7, with 10 bases aligning to TRBD2. CDR3 length equals 15 residues. Germline CDR1 and CDR2: MNHEY and SVGAGI. Losses at the gene ends were 2 bases for V and 6 bases for J; bases not matched to a gene: 7.

The chain has TRBV13 and TRBJ2-2; 7 bases fit TRBD1. CDR3 length: 16 amino acids. V lost 0 bases, J lost 0 bases, and 1 base stayed unmatched. Per the germline V gene, CDR1 is PRHDT and CDR2 is FYEKMQ (reference sequence). This chain's CDR3 is CASSLGQGANTGELFF. The CDR3 nucleotides read TGTGCCAGCAGCTTAGGCCAGGGGGCGAACACCGGGGAGCTGTTTTTT.

V is TRBV30 and J is TRBJ1-1; the D gene is possibly TRBD1 (5 bases). This CDR3 contains 13 residues. Germline V gives CDR1 GTSNPN, CDR2 SVGIG (reference sequence). Trimming removed 0 bases from V and 4 bases from J, with 9 bases in between. The CDR3 DNA sequence: TGTGCCTGGAGTGTATTGGGGGGCACTGAAGCTTTCTTT. This gives the protein CAWSVLGGTEAFF.

J is TRBJ1-2 and V is TRBV9, with D tentatively TRBD1 (6 bases). CDR3 length: 14 amino acids. Trimming cost V 3 bases and J 8 bases, with 17 bases left between them. The V gene's germline CDR1 is SGDLS and CDR2 YYNGEE. CDR3 protein: CASSARGIPRGYTF. The CDR3 DNA follows: TGTGCCAGCAGCGCCAGGGGTATACCTAGGGGCTACACCTTC. The variable domain in full, with the rest retrieved from reference TRBV9 and TRBJ1-2, is DSGVTQTPKHLITATGQRVTLRCSPRSGDLSVYWYQQSLDQGLQFLIQYYNGEERAKGNILERFSAQQFPDLHSELNLSSLELGDSALYFCASSARGIPRGYTFGSGTRLTVV.

This chain uses TRBV19 with TRBJ2-1; possible D gene TRBD1, 5 bases. CDR3 length: 16 residues. V lost 7 bases, J lost 2 bases, and 18 bases lay in between. CDR1 is LNHDA, CDR2 SQIVND, per germline (reference sequence). CDR3 bases: TGTGCCAGTAATATCCGTAGGGGCGGAACCTACAATGAGCAGTTCTTC. Amino acids: CASNIRRGGTYNEQFF.

This clone has more than one count but fewer than ten. The CDR3 protein is CASSLGGDPEAFF. CDR3 sequence (DNA): TGTGCCAGCAGTTTAGGAGGGGATCCTGAAGCTTTCTTT. This sequence joins TRBV28 and TRBJ1-1; TRBD1 might be the D (5 bases). Looked up from germline, CDR1 is MDHEN and CDR2 is SYDVKM. Trimming pared 2 bases from V and 6 bases from J, leaving 10 bases between. The CDR3 length is 13 residues.

The J gene is TRBJ2-3, the V gene TRBV24-1; the match to TRBD2 covers 7 bases. Germline V gene sequence: CDR1 KGHDR, CDR2 SFDVKD. The ends lost 5 bases at V and 0 bases at J; junction bases unmatched: 7. CDR3 length: 16 amino acids. This CDR3 reads CATSAPDGGSTDTQYF. In DNA, the CDR3 is TGTGCCACCAGTGCTCCGGACGGGGGGAGCACAGATACGCAGTATTTT.

V and J are TRBV5-1 and TRBJ2-2; D ambiguous. The ends were cut back, 4 bases at V and 5 bases at J, with 12 bases in the middle. Germline CDR1 is SGHRS and CDR2 is YFSETQ. The CDR3 is 14 residues long. CDR3 residues: CASSPRSETGELFF. For the CDR3, the DNA is TGCGCCAGCAGCCCTCGGAGTGAGACCGGGGAGCTGTTTTTT. The variable domain in full, with the rest retrieved from reference TRBV5-1 and TRBJ2-2, is KAGVTQTPRYLIKTRGQQVTLSCSPISGHRSVSWYQQTPGQGLQFLFEYFSETQRNKGNFPGRFSGRQFSNSRSEMNVSTLELGDSALYLCASSPRSETGELFFGEGSRLTVL.